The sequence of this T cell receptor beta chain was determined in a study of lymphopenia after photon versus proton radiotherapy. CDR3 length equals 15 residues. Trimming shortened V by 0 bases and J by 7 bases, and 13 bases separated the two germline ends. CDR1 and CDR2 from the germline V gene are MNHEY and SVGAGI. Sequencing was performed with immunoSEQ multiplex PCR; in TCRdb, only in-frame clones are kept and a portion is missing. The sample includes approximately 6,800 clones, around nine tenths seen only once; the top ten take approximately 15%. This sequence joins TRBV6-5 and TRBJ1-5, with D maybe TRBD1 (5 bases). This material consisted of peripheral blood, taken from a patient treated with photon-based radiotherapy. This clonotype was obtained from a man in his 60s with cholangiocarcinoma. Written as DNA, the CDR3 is TGTGCCAGCAGTTACTCGGTGTCAGGGAAACAGCCCCAGCATTTT. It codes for CASSYSVSGKQPQHF.